This TCR beta chain was identified in a study of blood T cell repertoires in COVID-19. Looking at the study overall: Sites in the United States, Italy and Spain provided acute and convalescent COVID-19 samples. In each case, the material was cDNA or gDNA derived from T cells, B-cell-depleted T cells, or PBMCs.

Trimming removed 5 bases from V and 9 bases from J; junction bases left unmatched: 6. The CDR3 contains 12 residues. Methods used by the authors: Using reference gene primer amplification, nucleated cell counts were estimated. Method: immunoSEQ multiplex PCR; TCRdb's copy keeps in-frame clones and lacks some. V and J calls and clone size are given by that table; D and trimming were obtained from the DNA. The sample carries about 63,000 clones, roughly four fifths recorded once. Seattle patient enrollment occurred during active infection, with longitudinal follow-up thereafter. This chain uses TRBV12-3 or TRBV12-4 with TRBJ2-7, with TRBD1 matching 8 bases. This receptor was identified in a man between 60 and 70 years old with COVID-19, enrolled during active disease. Source material: peripheral blood. The CDR3 coding sequence is TGTGCCAGCAGTCCGGACAGGGTCGGGCAGTACTTC. This gives the protein CASSPDRVGQYF.